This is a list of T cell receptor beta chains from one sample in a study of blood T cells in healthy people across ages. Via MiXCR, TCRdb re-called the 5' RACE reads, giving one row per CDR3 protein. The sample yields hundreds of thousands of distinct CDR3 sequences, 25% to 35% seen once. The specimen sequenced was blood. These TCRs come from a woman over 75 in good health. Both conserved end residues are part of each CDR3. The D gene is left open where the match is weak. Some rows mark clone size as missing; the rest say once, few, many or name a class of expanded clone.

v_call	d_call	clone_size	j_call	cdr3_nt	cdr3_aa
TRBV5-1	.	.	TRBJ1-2	TGCGCCAGCAGCTTTGACGCCTATGGCCACACCTTC	CASSFDAYGHTF
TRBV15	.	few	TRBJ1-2	TGTGCCACCAGCTCTTTTAACTATGGCTACACCTTC	CATSSFNYGYTF
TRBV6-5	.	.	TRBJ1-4	TGTGCCGGTAGTTACGCCCCGGGGAATAATGAAAAACTGTTTTTT	CAGSYAPGNNEKLFF
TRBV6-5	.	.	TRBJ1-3	TGTGCCAGCAGTTACAACTCTGGAAACACCATATATTTT	CASSYNSGNTIYF
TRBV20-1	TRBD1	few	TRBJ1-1	TGCAGTGCTAGTTTATACAGGGGAGTGAGGACTGAAGCTTTCTTT	CSASLYRGVRTEAFF
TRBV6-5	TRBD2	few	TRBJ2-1	TGTGCCAGCAGTTACCTGCCTCCCTCTAGCGGGGGCTACAATGAGCAGTTCTTC	CASSYLPPSSGGYNEQFF
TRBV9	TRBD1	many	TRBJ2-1	TGTGCCAGCAGCAGACCAACCGGGACAGTCGACAATGAGCAGTTCTTC	CASSRPTGTVDNEQFF
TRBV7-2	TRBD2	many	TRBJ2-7	TGTGCCAGCAGCTTAGTTGCGGGGGGGAGCTCCTACGAGCAGTACTTC	CASSLVAGGSSYEQYF
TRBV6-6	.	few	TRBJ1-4	TGTGCCAGCAGCCGACAGGATGAAAAACTGTTTTTT	CASSRQDEKLFF
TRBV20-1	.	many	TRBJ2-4	TGCAGTGCCCCGAAGGTCTTAGCCAAAAACATTCAGTACTTC	CSAPKVLAKNIQYF
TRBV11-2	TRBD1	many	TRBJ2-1	TGTGCCAGCAGCACTAGATCCTCCGGGACAGGGCTCAATGAGCAGTTCTTC	CASSTRSSGTGLNEQFF
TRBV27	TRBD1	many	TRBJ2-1	TGTGCCACCTCACCGCGGAACAGGGGTTCTTCGGTCAATGAGCAGTTCTTC	CATSPRNRGSSVNEQFF
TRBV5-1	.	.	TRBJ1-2	TGCGCCAGCAGCTTGGTAAACGGGATGGGCTATGGCTACACCTTC	CASSLVNGMGYGYTF
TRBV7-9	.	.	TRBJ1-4	TGTGCCAGCAGCTTAGAGTCTAATGAAAAACTGTTTTTT	CASSLESNEKLFF
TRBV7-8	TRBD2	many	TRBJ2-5	TGTGCCAGCAGCCATGGGGGCGGGGGGACGAGGGAGACCCAGTACTTC	CASSHGGGGTRETQYF
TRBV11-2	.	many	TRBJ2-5	TGTGCCAGCAGCTCCCCGGCGGCAGGGGGGTTGGAGACCCAGTACTTC	CASSSPAAGGLETQYF
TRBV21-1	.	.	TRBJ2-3	TGTGCCAGCACCCGAGCAGGGGCCAAGGATACGCAGTATTTT	CASTRAGAKDTQYF
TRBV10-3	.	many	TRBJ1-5	TGTGCCATCAGTGGACAGCACAATCAGCCCCAGCATTTT	CAISGQHNQPQHF
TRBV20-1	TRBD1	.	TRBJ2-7	TGCAGTGCTAGAGATTCGGGACAGGGTTCCCACGAGCAGTACTTC	CSARDSGQGSHEQYF
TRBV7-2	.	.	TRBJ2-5	TGTACCACCGCGTATAAGGCAGGGGAGACCCAGTACTTC	CTTAYKAGETQYF
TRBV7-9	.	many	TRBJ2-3	TGTGCCAGCAGCCGATACAGTGCAGATACGCAGTATTTT	CASSRYSADTQYF
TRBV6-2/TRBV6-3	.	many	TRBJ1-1	TGTGCCAGCAGCCCCTCGGGCACTGAAGCTTTCTTT	CASSPSGTEAFF
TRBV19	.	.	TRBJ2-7	TGTGCCAGTAGTATTGGAGCTTACTACGAGCAGTACTTC	CASSIGAYYEQYF
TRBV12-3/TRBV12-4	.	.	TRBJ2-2	TGTGCCAGCTCCCCGGGGCACCCGAACACCGGGGAGCTGTTTTTT	CASSPGHPNTGELFF
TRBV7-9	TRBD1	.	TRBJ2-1	TGTGCCAGCAGTTCCAAGACAGGGCAGGGGGCCTTTTATGAGCAGTTCTTC	CASSSKTGQGAFYEQFF
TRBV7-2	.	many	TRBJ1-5	TGTGCCAGCAGCTTAGATGCGGGATTCTATCAGCCCCAGCATTTT	CASSLDAGFYQPQHF
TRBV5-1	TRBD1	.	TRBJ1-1	TGCGCCAGCAGCCCAGGGACAGGGGGCGGAAGAAGTGAAGCTTTCTTT	CASSPGTGGGRSEAFF
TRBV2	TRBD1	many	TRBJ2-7	TGTGCCAGCAACCTTGACAGGGACGAGCAGTACTTC	CASNLDRDEQYF
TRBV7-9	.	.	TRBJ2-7	TGTGCCAGCAGCTTGGATACAGGGAGGCTCTACGAGCAGTACTTC	CASSLDTGRLYEQYF
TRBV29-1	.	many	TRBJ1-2	TGCAGCGTTGACCAGGGATCTGGCTACACCTTC	CSVDQGSGYTF
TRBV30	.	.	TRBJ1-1	TGTGCCCAAAAGAACGGGTTATCGACTGAAGCTTTCTTT	CAQKNGLSTEAFF
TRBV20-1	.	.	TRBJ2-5	TGCAGTGCCTCGGTTCCGGGAGAGACCCAGTACTTC	CSASVPGETQYF
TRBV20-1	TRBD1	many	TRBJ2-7	TGCAGTGCTAGCGGGGACAGTTGGCGCGAGCAGTACTTC	CSASGDSWREQYF
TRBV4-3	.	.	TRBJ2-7	TGCGCCAGCAGCCAAGTGGGGGATGAGCAGTACTTC	CASSQVGDEQYF
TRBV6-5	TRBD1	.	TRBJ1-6	TGTGCCAGCAGTTACTCTGGGACAGTTACTTCACCCCTCCACTTT	CASSYSGTVTSPLHF
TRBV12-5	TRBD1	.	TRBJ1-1	TGTGCTAGTGGTGGGGGACAGCTGAACACTGAAGCTTTCTTT	CASGGGQLNTEAFF
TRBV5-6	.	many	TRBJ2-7	TGTGCCAGCAGCCCCTCACTAGCAGGGGAGCCCGAGCAGTACTTC	CASSPSLAGEPEQYF
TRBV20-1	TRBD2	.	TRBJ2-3	TGCAGTGCTACTCCGGGACTAGGACGCGCAGATACGCAGTATTTT	CSATPGLGRADTQYF
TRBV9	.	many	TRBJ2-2	TGTGCCAGCAGCGTAGATCCTGCAGGGGAGCTGTTTTTT	CASSVDPAGELFF
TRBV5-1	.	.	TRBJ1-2	TGCGCCAGCAGCTGGGAGCGAGGGGGGTCCGGCTACACCTTC	CASSWERGGSGYTF
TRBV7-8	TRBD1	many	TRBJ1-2	TGTGCCAGCAGCCCCCGACAGGGGCGGCACTATGGCTACACCTTC	CASSPRQGRHYGYTF